The 25 T cell receptor beta chains below all came from one sample that was sequenced in a study of T cells in Graves' hyperthyroidism and ophthalmopathy. From RNA transcripts, TCR beta CDR3 regions were amplified. The HTBI primer set served for first-round RT-PCR of the TCR CDR3. Via MiXCR, TCRdb re-called the multiplex PCR reads, giving one row per CDR3 protein. In the table there are about 380,000 distinct CDR3 sequences, roughly 13% of which are singletons. Material: blood. Source of these receptors: a man aged 30-40 years with Graves' hyperthyroidism that later progressed to Graves' ophthalmopathy.

This clonotype occurred a few times. V is TRBV29-1 and J is TRBJ1-2; a weak D match, TRBD1 (6 bases). The CDR3 has 15 amino acids. CDR1 is SQVTM and CDR2 is ANQGSEA in the germline V gene. V lost 4 bases to trimming and J lost 5 bases, with 20 bases between them. The CDR3 sequence: CSVVGFGGAGYGYTF. DNA of the CDR3: TGCAGCGTTGTAGGGTTCGGGGGCGCAGGTTATGGCTACACCTTC.

The table lists this clonotype with many counts. The rearrangement links TRBV11-1 to TRBJ2-2, with TRBD2 matching over 10 bases. There are 14 residues in the CDR3. Germline V gene data show CDR1 as SGHAT and CDR2 as FQDESV (reference sequence). Losses at the gene ends were 6 bases for V and 6 bases for J; bases not matched to a gene: 4. CDR3 sequence (DNA): TGTGCCAGCAGAGCGGGGGGGCCACCCGGGGAGCTGTTTTTT. Residues: CASRAGGPPGELFF. The variable domain in full, with the rest retrieved from reference TRBV11-1 and TRBJ2-2, is EAEVAQSPRYKITEKSQAVAFWCDPISGHATLYWYRQILGQGPELLVQFQDESVVDDSQLPKDRFSAERLKGVDSTLKIQPAELGDSAMYLCASRAGGPPGELFFGEGSRLTVL.

This clonotype was seen ten or more times. The rearrangement joins TRBV7-2 to TRBJ2-7; TRBD2 might be the D (5 bases). This CDR3 comprises 13 residues. Germline values: CDR1 SGHTA, CDR2 FQGNSA. Trimming cost V 2 bases and J 2 bases, with 7 bases left between them. CDR3: CASSLNGAYEQYF. The CDR3, as DNA: TGTGCCAGCAGCTTAAACGGGGCCTACGAGCAGTACTTC. The full variable domain, completed using reference TRBV7-2 and TRBJ2-7, is GAGVSQSPSNKVTEKGKDVELRCDPISGHTALYWYRQSLGQGLEFLIYFQGNSAPDKSGLPSDRFSAERTGGSVSTLTIQRTQQEDSAVYLCASSLNGAYEQYFGPGTRLTVT.

This clonotype was seen only a few times. The chain carries TRBV28 and TRBJ2-7, with a tentative D call TRBD2 (5 bases). V lost 2 bases to trimming and J lost 6 bases, with 14 bases between them. Germline CDR1 reads MDHEN; CDR2 reads SYDVKM. The CDR3 covers 14 residues. CDR3: CASSLPTTGSEQYF. The CDR3 nucleotides are TGTGCCAGCAGTTTACCTACTACGGGATCCGAGCAGTACTTC.

This clonotype was seen many times. V usage is TRBV24-1 and J usage is TRBJ2-7; no reliable D call. The V end lost 5 bases, the J end lost 5 bases, and 6 bases lay between the germline ends. This CDR3 is 11 amino acids long. Germline values: CDR1 KGHDR, CDR2 SFDVKD. This CDR3 reads CATSVGHEQYF. The CDR3 DNA reads as TGTGCCACCAGTGTCGGCCACGAGCAGTACTTC.

On this clonotype: A much larger clone differs from this one at a single base, so this may be a read error. This chain links TRBV2 with TRBJ2-1; a possible D gene is TRBD1 (6 bases). The CDR3 loop spans 13 amino acids. Trimming stripped 2 bases from V and 14 bases from J, with 16 bases between. Germline V gene sequence: CDR1 SNHLY, CDR2 FYNNEI. The CDR3 here is CASSESSGARKFF. CDR3 coding DNA: TGTGCCAGCAGTGAATCATCAGGGGCAAGGAAGTTCTTC. Based on the CDR3 plus reference TRBV2 and TRBJ2-1, the full variable domain is EPEVTQTPSHQVTQMGQEVILRCVPISNHLYFYWYRQILGQKVEFLVSFYNNEISEKSEIFDDQFSVERPDGSNFTLKIRSTKLEDSAMYFCASSESSGARKFFGPGTRLTVL.

V gene TRBV24-1 combines with J gene TRBJ1-2, with D perhaps matching TRBD1 (5 bases). The germline V and J ends were trimmed by 4 bases and 2 bases, with 13 bases remaining between them. The CDR3 has 15 residues. Germline-derived CDR1 and CDR2 are KGHDR and SFDVKD. The CDR3 DNA reads as TGTGCCACCAGTGACCCTTCGGGGGGGAACTATGGCTACACCTTC. It specifies CATSDPSGGNYGYTF.

To note about this clonotype: The junction departs from the called germline gene at one end, perhaps through a read error. DNA of the CDR3: TGTGCCTGCAGCTCCAACGTTGGACGAAAAACCTACGAGCAGTACTTC. This encodes CACSSNVGRKTYEQYF. This sequence joins TRBV5-5 and TRBJ2-7; D is uncertain. Germline loops: CDR1 SGHKS, CDR2 YYEKEE (reference sequence). This CDR3 has 16 residues.

This clonotype has only a few counts. The V call is TRBV3-1, the J call TRBJ1-6; tentatively, D is TRBD1 (6 bases). Trimming took off 6 bases at V and 6 bases at J, with 12 bases between the two ends. This CDR3 is 14 amino acids long. Germline values: CDR1 LGHDT, CDR2 YNNKEL (reference sequence). The CDR3: CASSKQGGNSPLHF. DNA of the CDR3: TGTGCCAGCAGTAAACAGGGAGGTAATTCACCCCTCCACTTT.

This clonotype was counted a single time. The chain links TRBV10-3 to TRBJ2-1; a weak D match, TRBD1 (5 bases). TRBJ2-7 matches the DNA end more closely, so the J call is doubtful. Germline CDR1 and CDR2: ENHRY and SYGVKD. CDR3 length: 16 residues. The CDR3 reads CAISESEGVLRNEQYF. Written as DNA, the CDR3 is TGTGCCATCAGTGAGTCGGAAGGGGTTCTGCGGAATGAGCAGTACTTC.

V is TRBV29-1 and J is TRBJ1-2; D call uncertain. V shed 7 bases and J shed 3 bases, with 15 bases lying between them. The CDR3 contains 13 residues. Per the germline V gene, CDR1 is SQVTM and CDR2 is ANQGSEA. Here the CDR3 reads CSAGNSGDYGYTF. The DNA of the CDR3 is TGCAGCGCTGGGAACAGCGGTGACTATGGCTACACCTTC.

This clonotype was detected many times. The rearrangement joins TRBV24-1 to TRBJ1-5, with D perhaps matching TRBD1 (5 bases). V shed 4 bases and J shed 7 bases, with 10 bases lying between them. CDR1 is KGHDR, CDR2 SFDVKD, per germline. The CDR3 spans 13 residues. CDR3 coding DNA: TGTGCCACCAGTGAAACAGGTTACCAGCCCCAGCATTTT. It yields the protein CATSETGYQPQHF.

Many counts were recorded for this clonotype. This chain uses TRBV27 with TRBJ1-6; D uncertain. The CDR3 extends over 13 amino acids. Germline CDR1 MNHEY, CDR2 SMNVEV (reference sequence). Deletions cut 4 bases from V and 13 bases from J, with 14 bases between. CDR3 bases: TGTGCCAGCAGTTCCGGCCGGACTTGGCCCCTCCACTTT. Its protein is CASSSGRTWPLHF.

This clonotype was counted many times. This rearrangement joins TRBV11-2 to TRBJ1-2; D possibly corresponds to TRBD1 (5 bases). V gave up 0 bases and J gave up 7 bases, with 12 bases separating them. The CDR3 length is 14 residues. The V gene's germline CDR1 is SGHAT and CDR2 FQNNGV. The CDR3 reads CASSLDPGRGGYTF. For the CDR3, the DNA is TGTGCCAGCAGCTTAGACCCCGGGAGGGGTGGCTACACCTTC.

DNA for the CDR3: TGTGCCAGCAGTTACCGGGACAGGTCTTTTGGCTACACCTTC. Amino acid sequence: CASSYRDRSFGYTF. The genes are TRBV6-4 and TRBJ1-2, with 8 nucleotides matching TRBD1. The CDR3 totals 14 residues. The germline V gene encodes CDR1 MRHNA and CDR2 SNTAGT. The V gene end was trimmed by 5 bases and the J gene end by 7 bases; junction bases not matched to a gene: 9.

The V call is TRBV12-3 or TRBV12-4, the J call TRBJ2-3; maybe TRBD2 (5 bases). V was shortened by 4 bases and J by 1 base, with 12 bases between the two germline ends. The CDR3 loop spans 15 amino acids. The CDR3 bases are TGTGCCAGCAGTTCACGGACTCCCGGCACAGATACGCAGTATTTT. Protein sequence: CASSSRTPGTDTQYF.

This clonotype was counted between two and nine times. J is TRBJ1-1 and V is TRBV19, with D perhaps TRBD1 (6 bases). The germline V gene encodes CDR1 LNHDA and CDR2 SQIVND (reference sequence). V lost 3 bases to trimming and J lost 0 bases, with 11 bases between them. The CDR3 spans 15 residues. The CDR3 bases are TGTGCCAGTAGTATGGGGGGCAGGTTGAACACTGAAGCTTTCTTT. Protein sequence: CASSMGGRLNTEAFF.

This clonotype was counted between two and nine times. The rearrangement joins TRBV2 to TRBJ1-4, with no clear D. Between the trimmed V and J ends, which lost 8 bases and 8 bases, there was a span of 9 bases. The germline V gene encodes CDR1 SNHLY and CDR2 FYNNEI. The CDR3 consists of 11 residues. The CDR3 DNA follows: TGTGCCAGCCGCGTCGGGGAAAAACTGTTTTTT. This translates into CASRVGEKLFF.

This clonotype was seen at least ten times. The chain links TRBV27 to TRBJ2-3; D gene uncertain. This CDR3 contains 14 residues. The V and J ends lost 3 bases and 0 bases respectively, with 7 bases between them. From germline, CDR1 is MNHEY and CDR2 SMNVEV (reference sequence). CDR3 amino acids: CASSFPESTDTQYF. The DNA for the CDR3 is TGTGCCAGCAGTTTTCCAGAGAGCACAGATACGCAGTATTTT.

This clonotype was recorded many times. The chain has TRBV18 and TRBJ2-7; possible D gene TRBD1, 5 bases. Germline values: CDR1 KGHSH, CDR2 LQKENI. The CDR3 contains 15 residues. Trimming pared 1 base from V and 0 bases from J, leaving 10 bases between. DNA of the CDR3: TGTGCCAGCTCACCACAGGGGCTCAACTCCTACGAGCAGTACTTC. It is translated as CASSPQGLNSYEQYF.

This clonotype has a count of ten or more. This rearrangement joins TRBV28 to TRBJ1-2; tentative D call: TRBD1 (6 bases). This CDR3 is built from 15 residues. The V gene's germline CDR1 is MDHEN and CDR2 SYDVKM. V dropped 5 bases and J dropped 8 bases, with 21 bases sitting between them. The CDR3 region is CASSPISGTRRGYTF. For the CDR3, the DNA is TGTGCCAGCAGTCCGATCTCCGGGACAAGAAGGGGCTACACCTTC.

The sample holds many counts of this clonotype. The chain joins TRBV7-9 to TRBJ1-2; the D is unclear. V shed 0 bases and J shed 5 bases, with 7 bases lying between them. Per germline, CDR1 SEHNR and CDR2 FQNEAQ (reference sequence). The CDR3 contains 13 residues. The CDR3 sequence is CASSLAYRYGYTF. The CDR3 nucleotides read TGTGCCAGCAGCTTAGCATATCGATATGGCTACACCTTC. The variable domain in full, completed from reference TRBV7-9 and TRBJ1-2, reads DTGVSQNPRHKITKRGQNVTFRCDPISEHNRLYWYRQTLGQGPEFLTYFQNEAQLEKSRLLSDRFSAERPKGSFSTLEIQRTEQGDSAMYLCASSLAYRYGYTFGSGTRLTVV.

In this sample, this clonotype turned up many times. The chain joins TRBV5-1 to TRBJ1-1; D unclear. V was pared by 0 bases and J by 0 bases, with 6 bases between. The CDR3 has 14 residues. The germline V gene encodes CDR1 SGHRS and CDR2 YFSETQ. The CDR3 loop reads CASSLGRVNTEAFF. In DNA form, the CDR3 reads TGCGCCAGCAGCTTGGGACGGGTGAACACTGAAGCTTTCTTT.

With respect to this clonotype: It may be a read error: a sequence one base away is much more abundant. The V call is TRBV7-3, the J call TRBJ2-1; 12 bases are shared with TRBD2. V lost 5 bases to trimming and J lost 4 bases; unmatched junction nucleotides: 3. Germline V gene lookup returns CDR1 SGHTA and CDR2 FQGTGA. The CDR3 is made up of 15 amino acids. The CDR3 sequence is CASSLAGGRYNEQFF. In nucleotides, the CDR3 is TGTGCCAGCAGCCTAGCGGGGGGGCGGTACAATGAGCAGTTCTTC.

This clonotype was seen many times. The rearrangement joins TRBV6-1 to TRBJ1-4, with D possibly matching TRBD1 (5 bases). Germline CDR1 reads MNHNS; CDR2 reads SASEGT. The V and J ends lost 6 bases and 8 bases respectively, with 16 bases between them. The length of the CDR3 is 14 residues. The CDR3 loop is CASRPDRGEEKLFF. The CDR3 coding sequence is TGTGCCAGCAGACCGGACCGGGGCGAGGAAAAACTGTTTTTT.